This TCR beta chain emerged from a study of blood T cell repertoires in COVID-19. TCRdb's table, derived via immunoSEQ multiplex PCR, lists solely in-frame clones and lacks some. This repertoire shows tens of thousands of clones, 83% found once; its top ten account for roughly 10%. CDR3 length: 13 residues. CDR1 MNHEY and CDR2 SVGAGI come from the germline V gene. The V end was cut by 6 bases, the J end by 4 bases, with 10 bases between. The chain has TRBV6-5 and TRBJ1-5, with a tentative D call TRBD1 (6 bases). The receptor's source is a man aged 45-65 years with COVID-19, enrolled during active disease. The specimen sequenced was peripheral blood. The CDR3 sequence: CASSRTVNQPQHF. The CDR3 nucleotides read TGTGCCAGCAGCCGGACAGTTAATCAGCCCCAGCATTTT.